This T cell receptor (beta chain) is drawn from a study of T cell responses to AZD1222 COVID-19 vaccine. The wider study: Pooling was applied to second doses at about 4 or about 12 weeks.

Study-wide points: Only six or seven AZD1222 recipients tested seropositive at baseline. Spike-specific TCR repertoires showed rising breadth and depth after two AZD1222 doses. As reported, nearly half of all spike-specific TCRs target variant regions that are unmutated.

Of note for this clone: Its specificity is unknown.

This table comes from immunoSEQ multiplex PCR, and its TCRdb copy is limited to in-frame clones, with some not included. The sample holds fewer than 150,000 clones, over 75% seen once. CDR1 is SNHLY, CDR2 FYNNEI, per germline. With 6 bases removed from V and 3 bases from J, the gap between germline ends came to 12 bases. CDR3 length: 13 residues. Sample: peripheral blood, taken on day 0 of AZD1222 vaccination. The clonotype was recovered from an adult in good health. The chain has TRBV2 and TRBJ2-7; D not certain. The CDR3 DNA follows: TGTGCCAGCAGCCCAATCAACGGCTACGAGCAGTACTTC. Translating gives CASSPINGYEQYF.